The sample holds one count of the clone carrying this T cell receptor beta chain. The antigen is not known. The data are from a study of CD8+ T cells in alopecia areata. The study, taken as a whole, reports: Clonality exceeded that of normal scalp in lesional scalp, most notably in alopecia totalis/universalis. Sharing of TCRs across patients appeared less clear than in mice, possibly for HLA-related reasons. For baseline CD8+ expansion, any link to response stays uncertain with one nonresponder.

Germline values: CDR1 SQVTM, CDR2 ANQGSEA. V gave up 3 bases and J gave up 0 bases, with 14 bases separating them. There are 15 residues in the CDR3. cDNA serving as the sequencing template came from extracted, reverse transcribed RNA. Sequencing used immunoSEQ multiplex PCR; TCRdb keeps in-frame clones, though not all of them. Of a few hundred thousand clones detected, approximately 57% appear once; the ten largest clones hold 1.6%. Treatment denoted: oral pan-JAK inhibitor, 5-10 mg twice daily. This chain joins TRBV29-1 and TRBJ2-5, with D possibly matching TRBD1 (5 bases). This TCR was recovered from a human donor with alopecia areata. Sequenced here: CD4+ T cells sorted from blood, sampled at week 4, from a patient treated with tofacitinib. CDR3 DNA sequence: TGCAGCGTTGAGGTTTGGGCAGGGTACCAAGAGACCCAGTACTTC. Its translation: CSVEVWAGYQETQYF.